What follows are 23 T cell receptor beta chains derived from one specimen sequenced in a study of blood T cell repertoires in COVID-19 (dated by TCRdb to about 2020). The library was generated by the immunoSEQ multiplex PCR assay. TCRdb provides this immuneACCESS table in a form limited to in-frame rearrangements. Some clones are lacking; in checked studies, under half of them reflect an unresolved V gene, and why the rest are absent is not known. The sample table holds tens of thousands of clones, of which over 75% were seen once. Around a tenth of the sample is taken by the ten largest. The source material was peripheral blood. The source is a woman over 75 with active COVID-19.

CDR3 protein: CATIGAGSEGFAGANVLTF. CDR3 bases: TGTGCCACCATTGGAGCGGGATCCGAGGGATTCGCTGGGGCCAACGTCCTGACTTTC. The chain uses TRBV24-1 and TRBJ2-6; 7 bases are shared with TRBD2. The CDR3 runs to 19 residues. V shed 8 bases, J shed 2 bases, and the junction held 17 bases outside the gene matches. CDR1 is KGHDR and CDR2 is SFDVKD in the germline V gene.

The V and J genes are TRBV15 and TRBJ1-3; the match to TRBD1 covers 7 bases. The CDR3 runs to 14 residues. After removal of 5 bases from V and 2 bases from J, the junction contained 3 bases not matched to a gene. The germline V gene has CDR1 LNHNV and CDR2 YYDKDF (reference sequence). CDR3 protein: CATSADRAGNTIYF. The CDR3 DNA reads TGTGCCACCAGCGCAGACAGGGCTGGAAACACCATATATTTT.

The CDR3 DNA reads as TGTGCCACCAGTGATCCGGACAGGGGGCGGGAAGAGACCCAGTACTTC. Translating gives CATSDPDRGREETQYF. The chain employs TRBV24-1 and TRBJ2-5, with 11 bases aligning to TRBD1. The CDR3 is made up of 16 amino acids. The V gene's germline CDR1 is KGHDR and CDR2 SFDVKD. With 3 bases clipped from V and 3 bases from J, the junction kept 5 bases outside the gene matches.

The CDR3 spells CASSPKQGADAEAFF. The DNA of the CDR3 is TGTGCCAGCTCACCAAAACAGGGGGCCGACGCTGAAGCTTTCTTT. The chain links TRBV18 to TRBJ1-1, with TRBD1 matching over 9 bases. J gave up 6 bases and V 2 bases, and 7 bases lay outside the gene matches. The CDR3 is 15 amino acids. Germline V CDR1 and CDR2: KGHSH, LQKENI.

This chain connects TRBV6-6 to TRBJ1-2; D gene uncertain. CDR1 MNHNY and CDR2 SVGAGI come from the germline V gene (reference sequence). This CDR3 spans 15 amino acids. The V gene lost 2 bases and the J gene lost 2 bases, with 12 bases spanning the gap. CDR3 amino acids: CASSYPEQLNYGYTF. DNA of the CDR3: TGTGCCAGCAGTTACCCAGAACAGTTAAACTATGGCTACACCTTC.

The chain uses TRBV7-2 and TRBJ2-7; D not resolved. The CDR3 has 15 amino acids. Trimming removed 5 bases from V and 0 bases from J, with 14 bases in between. Germline V CDR1 and CDR2: SGHTA, FQGNSA. CDR3 loop: CASSPSRQRSYEQYF. CDR3 bases: TGTGCCAGCAGCCCTTCGCGGCAGCGCTCCTACGAGCAGTACTTC.

This clone was picked up one time. V and J are TRBV11-3 and TRBJ2-3; tentatively, D is TRBD2 (5 bases). Per germline, CDR1 SGHNT and CDR2 YENEEA. V lost 0 bases and J lost 4, with 11 bases in between. There are 15 residues in the CDR3. The CDR3 is CASSLDTVGADTQYF. DNA for the CDR3: TGTGCCAGCAGCTTAGATACTGTCGGGGCAGATACGCAGTATTTT.

This chain connects TRBV12-3 or TRBV12-4 to TRBJ1-1, with D unclear. V lost 1 base and J 4 bases, leaving 7 bases between the germline ends. The length of the CDR3 is 13 residues. This CDR3 is CASSLGQRTEAFF. The CDR3 bases are TGTGCCAGCAGTTTAGGACAACGCACTGAAGCTTTCTTT.

The V and J genes are TRBV25-1 and TRBJ2-5, with 7 bases matching TRBD2. This CDR3 is built from 16 residues. Germline lookup yields CDR1 MGHDK and CDR2 SYGVNS. J lost 2 bases, V lost 0 bases, and 6 bases had no gene match. The CDR3 DNA is TGTGCCAGCAGTGAATATAAGGGCGGGAGACAAGAGACCCAGTACTTC. Its protein product is CASSEYKGGRQETQYF. Supplemented by reference TRBV25-1 and TRBJ2-5, the full variable domain reads EADIYQTPRYLVIGTGKKITLECSQTMGHDKMYWYQQDPGMELHLIHYSYGVNSTEKGDLSSESTVSRIRTEHFPLTLESARPSHTSQYLCASSEYKGGRQETQYFGPGTRLLVL.

This clone was recorded once. The chain links TRBV27 to TRBJ1-2; maybe TRBD1 (5 bases). Germline CDR1 and CDR2: MNHEY and SMNVEV (reference sequence). Trimming removed 0 bases from V and 5 bases from J, with 13 bases in between. The CDR3 is 15 residues long. The CDR3 DNA reads TGTGCCAGCAGTTTATCCCAGGGCCTCAATTATGGCTACACCTTC. Encoded protein: CASSLSQGLNYGYTF.

The J gene is TRBJ1-2, the V gene TRBV5-5, with TRBD1 identical over 10 bases. The germline CDR1 and CDR2 sequences are SGHKS and YYEKEE (reference sequence). V trimming: 2 bases; J trimming: 6 bases; junction bases outside the gene matches: 4. CDR3 size: 14 residues. The DNA of the CDR3 is TGTGCCAGCAGCTTTTCGGGGACAGGGGATGGCTACACCTTC. Translation gives CASSFSGTGDGYTF.

J is TRBJ2-3 and V is TRBV11-3; maybe TRBD1 (6 bases). Germline V gene sequence: CDR1 SGHNT, CDR2 YENEEA. Trimming left V 1 base short and J 1 base short, with 12 bases between. This CDR3 has 16 amino acids. The CDR3 is CASSLGGGARTDTQYF. Here the CDR3 DNA reads TGTGCCAGCAGCTTAGGAGGGGGTGCCCGCACAGATACGCAGTATTTT.

This chain connects TRBV21-1 to TRBJ2-2; the table calls TRBD1, which could not be checked here. TRBV21-1 is a listed pseudogene. This CDR3 has 16 residues. CDR3 region: CASSKAGTAFTGELFF. In DNA, the CDR3 is TGTGCCAGCAGCAAAGCCGGGACAGCGTTCACCGGGGAGCTGTTTTTT.

The chain is built from TRBV15 and TRBJ2-7, with 7 bases lining up with TRBD1. Germline CDR1 and CDR2: LNHNV and YYDKDF (reference sequence). V dropped 0 bases and J dropped 1; count of bases not matched to a gene: 3. CDR3 length: 15 amino acids. The CDR3 spells CATSRERGQSYEQYF. The DNA for the CDR3 is TGTGCCACCAGCAGAGAAAGGGGGCAATCCTACGAGCAGTACTTC.

V and J are TRBV6-5 and TRBJ2-7; D not resolved. This CDR3 is built from 13 residues. Germline assignment: CDR1 MNHEY and CDR2 SVGAGI. V was clipped by 6 bases and J by 6 bases, with 15 bases between them. The CDR3 is CASSHSIDGEQYV. The CDR3, as DNA: TGTGCCAGCAGCCACTCGATAGATGGCGAGCAGTACGTC.

The chain recombines TRBV11-2 with TRBJ1-2; a weak D match, TRBD1 (6 bases). The CDR3 consists of 13 residues. Germline CDR1 SGHAT, CDR2 FQNNGV. V shed 5 bases and J shed 2 bases, with 9 bases lying between them. Written as DNA, the CDR3 is TGTGCCAGCAGCCCGGACAGAAACTATGGCTACACCTTC. Translating it yields CASSPDRNYGYTF.

The chain has TRBV24-1 and TRBJ2-7, with TRBD1 identical over 11 bases. V lost 3 bases, J lost 4 bases, and 7 bases stayed unmatched. CDR3 length: 16 residues. Germline CDR1 reads KGHDR; CDR2 reads SFDVKD. In DNA, the CDR3 is TGTGCCACCAGTGATCGATCCGGGACAGGGGGATACGAGCAGTACTTC. Translating it yields CATSDRSGTGGYEQYF.

The genes are TRBV5-4 and TRBJ2-7; 7 bases fit TRBD2. Trimming cost V 1 base and J 4 bases; bases outside gene matches: 5. The CDR3 runs 14 residues. The germline V gene has CDR1 SGHNT and CDR2 YYREEE (reference sequence). DNA for the CDR3: TGTGCCAGCAGCTTGATGGGGGGGAGTTACGAGCAGTACGTC. It codes for CASSLMGGSYEQYV.

V gene TRBV7-9 combines with J gene TRBJ2-2; D call uncertain. The CDR3 extends over 14 amino acids. From germline, CDR1 is SEHNR and CDR2 FQNEAQ (reference sequence). Trimming stripped 1 base from V and 1 base from J, with 4 bases between. The CDR3: CASSLDWNTGELFF. CDR3 DNA sequence: TGTGCCAGCAGCTTAGACTGGAACACCGGGGAGCTGTTTTTT.

The rearrangement uses TRBV10-1 and TRBJ2-5; 9 bases fit TRBD1. CDR3 length: 15 residues. Germline trimming cut 0 bases from V and 3 bases from J; bases unmatched to any gene: 2. Germline V gene lookup returns CDR1 WNHNN and CDR2 SYGVQD (reference sequence). CDR3 sequence: CASSESGTGKETQYF. CDR3 coding DNA: TGCGCCAGCAGTGAGTCGGGGACAGGGAAAGAGACCCAGTACTTC.

The J gene is TRBJ2-1, the V gene TRBV24-1, with 7 bases fitting TRBD1. Germline lookup yields CDR1 KGHDR and CDR2 SFDVKD. Trimming removed 5 bases from V and 6 bases from J; junction bases left unmatched: 3. This CDR3 is built from 13 residues. CDR3 sequence: CATSAAGGNEQFF. Here the CDR3 DNA reads TGTGCCACCAGTGCAGCAGGGGGCAATGAGCAGTTCTTC.

The chain is built from TRBV29-1 and TRBJ2-4, with TRBD1 as a possible D gene (6 bases). The germline CDR1 and CDR2 sequences are SQVTM and ANQGSEA. Trimming removed 7 bases from V and 1 base from J, with 17 bases in between. The CDR3 is made up of 15 amino acids. DNA for the CDR3: TGCAGCGCCGAACGTGGGCAGGGGGCCAAAAACATTCAGTACTTC. Amino acids: CSAERGQGAKNIQYF.

This chain uses TRBV7-9 with TRBJ2-5; 7 nucleotides line up with TRBD2. V gave up 2 bases and J gave up 3 bases; unmatched junction bases: 3. This CDR3 has 14 residues. The germline gives CDR1 SEHNR, CDR2 FQNEAQ (reference sequence). CDR3 protein: CASSLRLAEETQYF. Here the CDR3 DNA reads TGTGCCAGCAGCTTACGTCTAGCGGAAGAGACCCAGTACTTC.